Shown below are 7 T cell receptor beta chains from a single sample sequenced in a study of T-cell memory formation after mild COVID-19. TCRdb reprocessed the 5' RACE reads with MiXCR, giving one entry per CDR3 protein. The data contain more than 300,000 distinct CDR3 sequences, roughly an eighth of them singletons. The specimen was PBMCs or a T cell subset sorted from them (not recorded which). These receptors all stem from a young man who had mild COVID-19 (a few samples of this study predate the infection). Cell type and time point are not known.

This clonotype was seen repeatedly, ten times or more. The V and J genes are TRBV7-3 and TRBJ2-3, with D maybe TRBD2 (7 bases). V was pared by 5 bases and J by 5 bases, with 11 bases between. The CDR3 totals 13 residues. Germline CDR1 and CDR2: SGHTA and FQGTGA. In DNA, the CDR3 is TGTGCCAGCAGCCGGGGGGCAGGAGATACGCAGTATTTT. Its translation: CASSRGAGDTQYF.

This clonotype was observed many times. J is TRBJ2-2 and V is TRBV27; weak D call: TRBD1 (6 bases). The CDR3 loop spans 14 amino acids. The V gene lost 7 bases and the J gene lost 4 bases, with 13 bases spanning the gap. Germline loops: CDR1 MNHEY, CDR2 SMNVEV (reference sequence). CDR3 bases: TGTGCCAGCATGACCGTGGGGGCCACCGGGGAGCTGTTTTTT. As protein: CASMTVGATGELFF.

This clonotype was seen more than once but under ten times. The V call is TRBV4-2, the J call TRBJ2-4; 7 bases align to TRBD2. Germline CDR1 is LGHNA and CDR2 is YNFKEQ. The CDR3 loop spans 14 amino acids. The V segment lost 4 bases and the J segment 8 bases; nucleotides outside the gene matches: 8. CDR3 protein: CASSPGRVGDIQYF. Here the CDR3 DNA reads TGTGCCAGCAGCCCGGGGAGGGTGGGGGACATTCAGTACTTC.

This clonotype has only a few counts. The rearrangement joins TRBV3-1 to TRBJ2-7, with D perhaps TRBD2 (6 bases). The CDR3 is 14 amino acids. V lost 4 bases, J lost 4 bases, and 14 bases lay in between. Germline V gene data show CDR1 as LGHDT and CDR2 as YNNKEL (reference sequence). Written as DNA, the CDR3 is TGTGCCAGCAGCCGCGGGGCTAACCCTTACGAGCAGTACGTC. Translating gives CASSRGANPYEQYV.

The chain employs TRBV6-5 and TRBJ2-4; TRBD1 agrees at 8 bases. V trimming: 8 bases; J trimming: 7 bases; junction bases outside the gene matches: 10. Germline lookup yields CDR1 MNHEY and CDR2 SVGAGI. The CDR3 totals 14 residues. Written as DNA, the CDR3 is TGTGCCAGCGCTAATCAAGACAGGGGTAACATTCAGTACTTC. Amino acid sequence: CASANQDRGNIQYF.

This clonotype was seen a handful of times. The gene calls are TRBV7-2 and TRBJ1-2; D is possibly TRBD1 (5 bases). The CDR3 is made up of 11 amino acids. V shed 3 bases and J shed 8 bases, with 7 bases lying between them. Germline CDR1 reads SGHTA; CDR2 reads FQGNSA. The CDR3 DNA follows: TGTGCCAGCAGCTTCACAGGCGGCTACACCTTC. This encodes CASSFTGGYTF.

This clonotype showed up many times. J is TRBJ2-7 and V is TRBV5-6, with TRBD2 matching 9 bases. Germline CDR1 reads SGHDT; CDR2 reads YYEEEE. V lost 1 base to trimming and J lost 6 bases; unmatched junction nucleotides: 8. The CDR3 covers 15 residues. CDR3 in amino acids: CASSLLAGGPSEQYV. The DNA for the CDR3 is TGTGCCAGCAGCTTGCTGGCGGGGGGGCCATCCGAGCAGTACGTC.